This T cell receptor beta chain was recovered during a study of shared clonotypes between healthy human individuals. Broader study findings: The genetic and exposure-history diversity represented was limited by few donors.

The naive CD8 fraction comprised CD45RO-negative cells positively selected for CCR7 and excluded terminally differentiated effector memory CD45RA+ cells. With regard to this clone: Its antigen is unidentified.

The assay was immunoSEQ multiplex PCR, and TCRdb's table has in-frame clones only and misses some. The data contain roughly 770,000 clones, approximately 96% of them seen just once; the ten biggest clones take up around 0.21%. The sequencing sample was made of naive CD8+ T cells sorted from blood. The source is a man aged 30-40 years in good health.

The DNA of the CDR3 is TGTGCCAGCAGAGAGTACGCTGAAGCTTTCTTT. Its protein product is CASREYAEAFF. The chain combines TRBV6-1 with TRBJ1-1; the D is unclear. The V gene lost 6 bases and the J gene lost 6 bases, with 8 bases spanning the gap. Germline loops: CDR1 MNHNS, CDR2 SASEGT. The CDR3 sequence is 11 residues long.